The 30 T cell receptor beta chains below come from one sample, sequenced in a study of response to subunit inactivated influenza vaccine. TCRdb processed the RT-PCR reads anew with MiXCR; each CDR3 protein has one entry. Of 400,000 to 550,000 distinct CDR3 sequences listed, around 25% were seen once; the top ten hold less than 2.5%. This specimen was CD4+ T cells sorted from PBMCs, taken roughly 5 days after vaccination. These receptors all come from a man between 45 and 60 years old who received an inactivated influenza vaccine.

In this sample, this clonotype turned up a few times. V and J are TRBV10-3 and TRBJ2-5; D gene unclear. Germline-derived CDR1 and CDR2 are ENHRY and SYGVKD. The CDR3 consists of 13 residues. V lost 4 bases to trimming and J lost 4 bases, with 10 bases between them. DNA for the CDR3: TGTGCCATCAGTGGGACGGTCGGAGAGACCCAGTACTTC. Its protein is CAISGTVGETQYF.

The V gene is TRBV11-1, the J gene TRBJ2-5, with D possibly being TRBD2 (5 bases). Per germline, CDR1 SGHAT and CDR2 FQDESV (reference sequence). The CDR3 extends over 17 amino acids. Trimming pared 0 bases from V and 4 bases from J, leaving 18 bases between. DNA for the CDR3: TGTGCCAGCAGCTTAGCAATTGGAGCCCTCGGGATAGAGACCCAGTACTTC. Residues: CASSLAIGALGIETQYF.

There are a few counts of this clonotype. This rearrangement joins TRBV19 to TRBJ2-5; no clear D. The CDR3 sequence is 15 residues long. Trimming removed 3 bases from V and 0 bases from J, with 11 bases in between. Germline CDR1 reads LNHDA; CDR2 reads SQIVND (reference sequence). Here the CDR3 reads CASSIGPSHQETQYF. The CDR3 nucleotides are TGTGCCAGTAGTATTGGGCCCAGTCACCAAGAGACCCAGTACTTC.

This clonotype turned up a few times. The chain recombines TRBV30 with TRBJ2-5; unclear D gene. Germline V gives CDR1 GTSNPN, CDR2 SVGIG (reference sequence). The CDR3 is 13 amino acids. V dropped 5 bases and J dropped 1 base, with 11 bases sitting between them. The CDR3 loop is CAWGSELQETQYF. In DNA form, the CDR3 reads TGTGCCTGGGGTTCGGAACTCCAAGAGACCCAGTACTTC.

The chain combines TRBV19 with TRBJ1-5, with a tentative D call TRBD1 (6 bases). The CDR3 totals 13 residues. Germline V gives CDR1 LNHDA, CDR2 SQIVND (reference sequence). V lost 6 bases and J lost 5, with 11 bases in between. The CDR3 DNA reads as TGTGCCAGTAGACAGGGAGACTATCAGCCCCAGCATTTT. Amino acid sequence: CASRQGDYQPQHF.

This clonotype was detected only a few times. The chain joins TRBV25-1 to TRBJ2-6, with D unclear. V was pared by 7 bases and J by 4 bases, with 5 bases between. Germline V gene data show CDR1 as MGHDK and CDR2 as SYGVNS. The CDR3 has 12 amino acids. CDR3 nucleotides: TGTGCCAGCACCCAGGGGGCCAACGTCCTGACTTTC. Its translation: CASTQGANVLTF.

The gene calls are TRBV6-2 or TRBV6-3 and TRBJ2-3, with 7 bases that match TRBD1. The CDR3 is 16 residues long. CDR1 and CDR2 (germline): MNHEY, SVGEGT. The V and J ends lost 3 bases and 5 bases, in that order; junction bases with no gene match: 11. CDR3 sequence reads: CASSYRDSWPGDTQYF. DNA of the CDR3: TGTGCCAGCAGTTATCGGGACAGCTGGCCGGGAGATACGCAGTATTTT.

This clonotype was found a few times. The genes are TRBV18 and TRBJ2-7, with TRBD2 matching over 7 bases. The CDR3 has 13 residues. Germline V gives CDR1 KGHSH, CDR2 LQKENI. The V gene end was trimmed by 1 base and the J gene end by 4 bases; junction bases not matched to a gene: 1. The DNA of the CDR3 is TGTGCCAGCTCACCACGGGAGGGTTACGAGCAGTACTTC. Amino acids: CASSPREGYEQYF.

This clonotype turned up a few times. V and J are TRBV9 and TRBJ2-7; 14 bases match TRBD2. The germline V gene encodes CDR1 SGDLS and CDR2 YYNGEE. With 0 bases clipped from V and 9 bases from J, the junction kept 5 bases outside the gene matches. This CDR3 is 15 amino acids long. This chain's CDR3 is CASSVGLAGGVLQYF. CDR3 nucleotide sequence: TGTGCCAGCAGCGTAGGACTAGCGGGAGGGGTTTTGCAGTACTTC.

Ten or more counts support this clonotype. This chain joins TRBV24-1 and TRBJ2-1; TRBD1 matches 10 bases. V gave up 4 bases and J gave up 6 bases; unmatched junction bases: 5. The CDR3 covers 15 residues. Germline CDR1 is KGHDR and CDR2 is SFDVKD. In nucleotides, the CDR3 is TGTGCCACCAGTGACCCGAGGACAGGGGGCAATGAGCAGTTCTTC. Encoded protein: CATSDPRTGGNEQFF.

This chain links TRBV18 with TRBJ2-5; D gene unclear. V was trimmed by 5 bases and J by 4 bases, leaving 11 bases between them. Germline V gene lookup returns CDR1 KGHSH and CDR2 LQKENI. The CDR3 consists of 13 residues. The CDR3 region has the DNA TGTGCCAGCTCAACCAATTGGGGAGAGACCCAGTACTTC. This sequence encodes CASSTNWGETQYF.

This clonotype was seen only a few times. The rearrangement joins TRBV20-1 to TRBJ2-1; 9 bases line up with TRBD2. Trimming took 6 bases from V and 8 from J; bases not matched to a gene: 14. The CDR3 extends over 15 amino acids. The germline gives CDR1 DFQATT, CDR2 SNEGSKA (reference sequence). CDR3 region: CSASSPGTSIDEQFF. The DNA for the CDR3 is TGCAGTGCCAGCAGTCCCGGGACTAGCATCGATGAGCAGTTCTTC.

V usage is TRBV20-1 and J usage is TRBJ2-7; 8 bases are a match to TRBD1. The germline CDR1 and CDR2 sequences are DFQATT and SNEGSKA (reference sequence). Trimming took 2 bases from V and 3 from J; bases not matched to a gene: 6. The CDR3 contains 14 residues. The CDR3 nucleotides read TGCAGTGCTAGATCGCAGGGGGCTGTCTACGAGCAGTACTTC. Its protein product is CSARSQGAVYEQYF.

This clonotype came up once. The chain recombines TRBV6-5 with TRBJ2-1; perhaps TRBD1 as D (6 bases). The CDR3 totals 14 residues. Germline V CDR1 and CDR2: MNHEY, SVGAGI. Trimming took off 2 bases at V and 5 bases at J, with 10 bases between the two ends. The CDR3, as DNA: TGTGCCAGCAGTTACGCCCCAGGGGACAATGAGCAGTTCTTC. Translating it yields CASSYAPGDNEQFF.

This clonotype was observed a single time. V gene TRBV5-4 combines with J gene TRBJ2-5, with D possibly called TRBD1 or TRBD2 (5 bases each). The CDR3 consists of 13 residues. Germline V lookup: CDR1 SGHNT, CDR2 YYREEE (reference sequence). Trimming took off 2 bases at V and 8 bases at J, with 13 bases between the two ends. The CDR3 coding sequence is TGTGCCAGCAGCTTATGGGACGCGGCCACCCAGTACTTC. Amino acids: CASSLWDAATQYF.

This sequence joins TRBV9 and TRBJ2-5; 7 bases line up with TRBD1. The CDR3 totals 15 residues. V lost 0 bases and J lost 1; bases outside the gene matches: 3. The germline V gene encodes CDR1 SGDLS and CDR2 YYNGEE. The CDR3 loop is CASSVDRGVQETQYF. DNA for the CDR3: TGTGCCAGCAGCGTAGACAGGGGAGTCCAAGAGACCCAGTACTTC.

The chain links TRBV6-5 to TRBJ1-1; D gene uncertain. V gave up 0 bases and J gave up 1 base, with 9 bases separating them. This CDR3 contains 15 residues. The V gene's germline CDR1 is MNHEY and CDR2 SVGAGI. CDR3 in amino acids: CASSYSGLRNTEAFF. As DNA, the CDR3 is TGTGCCAGCAGTTACTCGGGCCTACGGAACACTGAAGCTTTCTTT.

This clonotype was observed a handful of times. The chain couples TRBV5-5 to TRBJ2-5; 12 nucleotides align to TRBD1. V lost 0 bases and J lost 5; bases outside the gene matches: 2. Germline CDR1 reads SGHKS; CDR2 reads YYEKEE (reference sequence). The CDR3 length is 15 residues. CDR3 protein: CASSLVGTGGETQYF. For the CDR3, the DNA is TGTGCCAGCAGCTTGGTTGGGACAGGGGGCGAGACCCAGTACTTC.

V gene TRBV20-1 combines with J gene TRBJ2-1, with 9 bases lining up with TRBD1. This CDR3 is built from 13 residues. Germline loops: CDR1 DFQATT, CDR2 SNEGSKA (reference sequence). V was clipped by 4 bases and J by 7 bases; unmatched bases: 5. In DNA form, the CDR3 reads TGCAGTGCTACTCGGGACAGGGTTAATGAGCAGTTCTTC. Translated: CSATRDRVNEQFF.

This clonotype was detected only a few times. The chain combines TRBV6-1 with TRBJ2-3; possible D gene TRBD2, 5 bases. The CDR3 runs to 15 residues. The V end lost 6 bases, the J end lost 2 bases, and 15 bases lay between the germline ends. Germline assignment: CDR1 MNHNS and CDR2 SASEGT. This CDR3 reads CASSNPGLPTDTQYF. The CDR3 bases are TGTGCCAGCAGCAACCCCGGACTGCCCACAGATACGCAGTATTTT.

The chain links TRBV7-6 to TRBJ1-4, with D tentatively TRBD1 (5 bases). V was shortened by 5 bases and J by 5 bases, with 15 bases between the two germline ends. Germline loops: CDR1 SGHVS, CDR2 FNYEAQ. The CDR3 extends over 15 amino acids. As DNA, the CDR3 is TGTGCCAGCAGCCCACAGGACATATTCAATGAAAAACTGTTTTTT. It encodes CASSPQDIFNEKLFF.

This clonotype was observed many times. This chain connects TRBV12-3 or TRBV12-4 to TRBJ2-7; 9 bases line up with TRBD1. The CDR3 has 16 residues. V lost 5 bases, J lost 5 bases, and 13 bases stayed unmatched. The CDR3 reads CASSPSPGQGPNEQYF. The CDR3 DNA is TGTGCCAGCAGTCCCTCTCCGGGACAGGGCCCTAACGAGCAGTACTTC.

The chain uses TRBV20-1 and TRBJ2-2, with 10 bases lining up with TRBD1. After removal of 4 bases from V and 3 bases from J, the junction contained 5 bases not matched to a gene. CDR1 and CDR2 (germline): DFQATT, SNEGSKA (reference sequence). The CDR3 runs to 15 residues. CDR3 loop: CSANPGTGDTGELFF. The CDR3 DNA is TGCAGTGCTAATCCCGGGACAGGGGACACCGGGGAGCTGTTTTTT.

This clonotype was detected only a few times. The genes are TRBV4-3 and TRBJ2-6; TRBD1 agrees at 7 bases. The V segment lost 0 bases and the J segment 0 bases; nucleotides outside the gene matches: 2. The germline V gene encodes CDR1 LGHNA and CDR2 YSLEER. The CDR3 covers 17 residues. This chain's CDR3 is CASSQETGFSGANVLTF. For the CDR3, the DNA is TGCGCCAGCAGCCAAGAGACAGGGTTCTCTGGGGCCAACGTCCTGACTTTC.

The J gene is TRBJ1-6, the V gene TRBV4-2; 9 positions agree with TRBD1. This CDR3 is 16 amino acids long. V was pared by 0 bases and J by 10 bases, with 7 bases of the junction left unmatched. Germline assignment: CDR1 LGHNA and CDR2 YNFKEQ. Here the CDR3 DNA reads TGTGCCAGCAGCCAAGAAGGGACAGGGCAAGGATCACCCCTCCACTTT. Its translation: CASSQEGTGQGSPLHF.

A single count supports this clonotype. The chain joins TRBV7-8 to TRBJ2-2; 8 nucleotides match TRBD2. Germline V gives CDR1 SGHVS, CDR2 FQNEAQ. The CDR3 is 14 amino acids. Trimming removed 8 bases from V and 0 bases from J; junction bases left unmatched: 2. CDR3 in amino acids: CASLAGSNTGELFF. DNA of the CDR3: TGTGCCAGCCTAGCGGGTTCGAACACCGGGGAGCTGTTTTTT.

This CDR3 reads CASSESGVTYEQYF. Here the CDR3 DNA reads TGTGCCAGCAGTGAGTCGGGGGTAACCTACGAGCAGTACTTC. V is TRBV25-1 and J is TRBJ2-7; tentative D call: TRBD2 (6 bases). Looked up from germline, CDR1 is MGHDK and CDR2 is SYGVNS. Trimming cost V 3 bases and J 2 bases, with 11 bases left between them. CDR3 size: 14 residues.

This chain links TRBV4-2 with TRBJ1-2, with 8 bases fitting TRBD1. The J segment lost 4 bases and the V segment lost 1 base, leaving 5 bases of the junction unmatched. This CDR3 region has 15 residues. CDR1 LGHNA and CDR2 YNFKEQ come from the germline V gene. As DNA, the CDR3 is TGTGCCAGCAGCCAAGGCGCAGGGGGCGCCTATGGCTACACCTTC. Amino acids: CASSQGAGGAYGYTF.

This chain connects TRBV7-2 to TRBJ1-2, with D unresolved. CDR1 is SGHTA, CDR2 FQGNSA, per germline. Trimming removed 0 bases at V and 7 bases at J, with 9 bases between. This CDR3 region has 13 residues. The CDR3: CASSLAPEGGYTF. The CDR3 DNA sequence: TGTGCCAGCAGCTTAGCGCCGGAGGGTGGCTACACCTTC.

CDR3 in amino acids: CAIETLNYGYTF. The CDR3 nucleotides are TGTGCCATTGAGACACTTAACTATGGCTACACCTTC. The chain links TRBV10-3 to TRBJ1-2; D is undetermined. V lost 9 bases, J lost 1 base, and 9 bases lay in between. Germline V gene lookup returns CDR1 ENHRY and CDR2 SYGVKD. The CDR3 length is 12 residues.